This TCR beta chain was retrieved from a study of beta chain features in type 1 diabetes. The study, taken as a whole, reports: The study found moderately but significantly shorter TCRB CDR3s in all four CD4+ subsets of Type 1 diabetes patients.

The entirety of the isolated RNA underwent reverse transcription, so expressed TCRB transcripts were sequenced. Sequencing was performed with immunoSEQ multiplex PCR; in TCRdb, only in-frame clones are kept and a portion is missing. The table records 35,000 to 45,000 clones, 65% to 80% of them present only once. A word on this clone: Antigen unknown.

The length of the CDR3 is 21 residues. J lost 5 bases, V lost 0 bases, and 24 bases had no gene match. Germline V gives CDR1 SGHTA, CDR2 FQGNSA. The chain joins TRBV7-2 to TRBJ2-7; 8 nucleotides align to TRBD2. What was sequenced was Tregs from blood. The sequence derives from a man younger than 45 with type 1 diabetes. Some clones in this sample may be carry-over from other donors' samples. The CDR3 nucleotides are TGTGCCAGCAGCTTAGCGGGCTCAGCGGGGGCCCCCCAAGGAGTACCAGACGAGCAGTACTTC. This codes for CASSLAGSAGAPQGVPDEQYF.